The 19 T cell receptor beta chains listed next were all sequenced from one sample in a study of T cell responses to AZD1222 COVID-19 vaccine. The method was immunoSEQ multiplex PCR; TCRdb's version includes in-frame clones alone and lacks a portion of them. This table holds some 170,000 clones, 85% to 90% found once. The sample was peripheral blood, taken on day 0 of AZD1222 vaccination. Every receptor here comes from an adult in good health.

This chain connects TRBV6-2 or TRBV6-3 to TRBJ2-1; 9 bases are shared with TRBD2. J gave up 2 bases and V 3 bases, and 5 bases lay outside the gene matches. The CDR3 runs to 16 residues. Germline assignment: CDR1 MNHEY and CDR2 SVGEGT. The CDR3 region has the DNA TGTGCCAGCAGTTATTCGGCGGGAGGGCCCTACAATGAGCAGTTCTTC. It codes for CASSYSAGGPYNEQFF.

The chain has TRBV6-5 and TRBJ2-1, with TRBD1 as a possible D gene (6 bases). Deletions cut 8 bases from V and 5 bases from J, with 16 bases between. There are 14 residues in the CDR3. Germline CDR1 is MNHEY and CDR2 is SVGAGI. CDR3 residues: CASQVMQGHNEQFF. In DNA form, the CDR3 reads TGTGCCAGCCAGGTTATGCAGGGGCACAATGAGCAGTTCTTC.

V is TRBV10-1 and J is TRBJ2-5; D gene unclear. Trimming cost V 6 bases and J 4 bases, with 6 bases left between them. The CDR3 runs 11 residues. From germline, CDR1 is WNHNN and CDR2 SYGVQD (reference sequence). The CDR3 sequence: CASRLIETQYF. DNA for the CDR3: TGCGCCAGCAGGCTAATAGAGACCCAGTACTTC.

This chain uses TRBV10-3 with TRBJ1-5; 9 bases map to TRBD1. Germline values: CDR1 ENHRY, CDR2 SYGVKD. The CDR3 extends over 14 amino acids. The ends lost 5 bases at V and 8 bases at J; junction bases unmatched: 7. The CDR3 sequence is CAISPGQGFEPQHF. The CDR3 DNA follows: TGTGCCATCAGTCCGGGACAGGGTTTTGAGCCCCAGCATTTT.

The chain links TRBV15 to TRBJ1-1; D gene uncertain. This CDR3 region has 13 residues. Germline lookup yields CDR1 LNHNV and CDR2 YYDKDF (reference sequence). The V end was cut by 4 bases, the J end by 7 bases, with 13 bases between. Here the CDR3 reads CATSNHPGNEAFF. The CDR3 DNA reads TGTGCCACCAGCAACCACCCCGGGAATGAAGCTTTCTTT.

The chain joins TRBV28 to TRBJ1-5; D might be TRBD1 (6 bases). This CDR3 is 15 amino acids long. Germline CDR1 reads MDHEN; CDR2 reads SYDVKM. The germline V and J ends were trimmed by 5 bases and 4 bases, with 15 bases remaining between them. In DNA, the CDR3 is TGTGCCAGCAGTCCCGCAGGGGCGGGGAATCAGCCCCAGCATTTT. It translates to CASSPAGAGNQPQHF.

The V gene is TRBV10-1, the J gene TRBJ1-2, with no clear D. Looked up from germline, CDR1 is WNHNN and CDR2 is SYGVQD (reference sequence). The CDR3 loop spans 13 amino acids. Trimming removed 0 bases at V and 8 bases at J, with 10 bases between. CDR3 region: CASSESPAMGYTF. The CDR3 DNA is TGCGCCAGCAGTGAGTCTCCGGCAATGGGCTACACCTTC.

The chain links TRBV5-4 to TRBJ2-2; 7 bases line up with TRBD2. Germline CDR1 SGHNT, CDR2 YYREEE (reference sequence). J was trimmed by 2 bases and V by 0 bases; bases with no gene match: 4. The CDR3 runs to 16 residues. The CDR3 DNA sequence: TGTGCCAGCAGCTTGGACGGGAGGTCCAACACCGGGGAGCTGTTTTTT. Protein: CASSLDGRSNTGELFF.

The genes are TRBV30 and TRBJ1-2; 7 bases are shared with TRBD1. The germline CDR1 and CDR2 sequences are GTSNPN and SVGIG (reference sequence). The CDR3 spans 13 residues. J lost 8 bases, V lost 3 bases, and 9 bases had no gene match. The CDR3 region is CAWRYSDRAGYTF. The CDR3 DNA reads TGTGCCTGGAGATATAGCGACAGGGCCGGCTACACCTTC. Full variable domain (outside the CDR3, taken from reference TRBV30 and TRBJ1-2): SQTIHQWPATLVQPVGSPLSLECTVEGTSNPNLYWYRQAAGRGLQLLFYSVGIGQISSEVPQNLSASRPQDRQFILSSKKLLLSDSGFYLCAWRYSDRAGYTFGSGTRLTVV.

V is TRBV19 and J is TRBJ2-1; a weak D match, TRBD1 (6 bases). Trimming cost V 3 bases and J 0 bases, with 12 bases left between them. The CDR3 contains 16 residues. Germline V CDR1 and CDR2: LNHDA, SQIVND (reference sequence). The CDR3 sequence: CASSITGISSYNEQFF. The CDR3 region has the DNA TGTGCCAGTAGTATTACAGGGATATCCTCCTACAATGAGCAGTTCTTC.

The J gene is TRBJ1-1, the V gene TRBV5-1, with D possibly being TRBD1 (5 bases). V lost 3 bases to trimming and J lost 7 bases, with 7 bases between them. The CDR3 is 11 residues long. Germline V lookup: CDR1 SGHRS, CDR2 YFSETQ. The CDR3 is CASSSQGEAFF. CDR3 coding DNA: TGCGCCAGCAGCTCTCAGGGTGAAGCTTTCTTT.

The rearrangement links TRBV10-2 to TRBJ2-7; possible D gene TRBD2, 7 bases. Germline V lookup: CDR1 WSHSY, CDR2 SAAADI. V was cut by 8 bases and J by 0 bases, with 14 bases left in between. This CDR3 region has 14 residues. The CDR3 loop reads CASSSGGGSYEQYF. The CDR3 nucleotides are TGCGCCAGCTCTAGCGGAGGGGGCTCCTACGAGCAGTACTTC.

The chain is built from TRBV18 and TRBJ1-5; 7 bases are a match to TRBD1. The CDR3 loop spans 15 amino acids. The germline CDR1 and CDR2 sequences are KGHSH and LQKENI. The ends lost 4 bases at V and 0 bases at J; junction bases unmatched: 3. The CDR3 nucleotides are TGTGCCAGCTCACTAGACAGGGATAGCAATCAGCCCCAGCATTTT. It is translated as CASSLDRDSNQPQHF.

The chain combines TRBV6-1 with TRBJ1-5; TRBD1 is a possible D gene (6 bases). The V end lost 11 bases, the J end lost 2 bases, and 13 bases lay between the germline ends. CDR1 is MNHNS and CDR2 is SASEGT in the germline V gene. This CDR3 has 13 residues. DNA of the CDR3: TGTGCCTGCAACAGGGTCGGCAATCAGCCCCAGCATTTT. Its translation is CACNRVGNQPQHF.

This chain links TRBV6-2 or TRBV6-3 with TRBJ2-2, with TRBD2 matching 11 bases. V lost 2 bases to trimming and J lost 6 bases; unmatched junction nucleotides: 2. The CDR3 runs to 15 residues. Germline V gene sequence: CDR1 MNHEY, CDR2 SVGEGT. The CDR3 region is CASSYRGLAAGELFF. As DNA, the CDR3 is TGTGCCAGCAGTTACAGGGGACTAGCGGCCGGGGAGCTGTTTTTT.

The gene calls are TRBV19 and TRBJ1-6, with TRBD1 identical over 8 bases. This CDR3 is built from 15 residues. Trimming cost V 8 bases and J 10 bases; bases outside gene matches: 13. Germline assignment: CDR1 LNHDA and CDR2 SQIVND (reference sequence). This CDR3 is CASRDRLGFRSPLHF. As DNA, the CDR3 is TGTGCCAGTCGGGACAGGTTGGGTTTCAGGTCACCCCTCCACTTT.

This clone was detected once. The chain joins TRBV18 to TRBJ2-5; D is undetermined. Germline V gene data show CDR1 as KGHSH and CDR2 as LQKENI. This CDR3 is 14 amino acids long. V lost 6 bases and J lost 1, with 12 bases in between. The CDR3 spells CASSPRPLQETQYF. The CDR3 DNA follows: TGTGCCAGCTCTCCGAGGCCCCTCCAAGAGACCCAGTACTTC.

This rearrangement joins TRBV7-2 to TRBJ2-3; TRBD2 matches 7 bases. The CDR3 covers 17 residues. V shed 1 base and J 1 base; nucleotides not matched to a gene: 8. The germline CDR1 and CDR2 sequences are SGHTA and FQGNSA. CDR3 residues: CASSLVPQGGGTDTQYF. The DNA for the CDR3 is TGTGCCAGCAGCTTAGTACCCCAGGGAGGGGGCACAGATACGCAGTATTTT.

The chain recombines TRBV7-2 with TRBJ1-6; TRBD1 might be the D (5 bases). CDR3 length: 17 residues. Trimming took 10 bases from V and 0 from J, leaving 19 bases between them. CDR1 is SGHTA, CDR2 FQGNSA, per germline. This CDR3 is CAILSWDSSSYNSPLHF. For the CDR3, the DNA is TGTGCCATTCTCTCATGGGACTCGAGCTCCTATAATTCACCCCTCCACTTT. Together with reference TRBV7-2 and TRBJ1-6, the CDR3 gives the full variable domain: GAGVSQSPSNKVTEKGKDVELRCDPISGHTALYWYRQSLGQGLEFLIYFQGNSAPDKSGLPSDRFSAERTGGSVSTLTIQRTQQEDSAVYLCAILSWDSSSYNSPLHFGNGTRLTVT.